These 12 T cell receptor beta chains originate from one sample sequenced in a study of blood T cell repertoires in COVID-19. Only in-frame clones appear in the TCRdb table, and some are missing; sequencing was by immunoSEQ multiplex PCR. Here the sample spans under 250,000 clones, around 80% being singletons. Sequencing input: peripheral blood. All receptors derive from a human donor in a cohort sampled during active COVID-19.

The CDR3 coding sequence is TGCGCCAGCAGCTTGAACCCAGCGGGGTACACCGGGGAGCTGTTTTTT. Its protein product is CASSLNPAGYTGELFF. The genes are TRBV5-1 and TRBJ2-2, with 7 bases lining up with TRBD2. The CDR3 is 16 residues long. The V gene end was trimmed by 1 base and the J gene end by 3 bases; junction bases not matched to a gene: 6. Germline-derived CDR1 and CDR2 are SGHRS and YFSETQ.

The V gene is TRBV7-2, the J gene TRBJ2-1; 10 bases match TRBD2. Unmatched junction bases numbered 11, after V lost 5 bases and J lost 1 base. This CDR3 is built from 18 residues. The V gene's germline CDR1 is SGHTA and CDR2 FQGNSA. In DNA form, the CDR3 reads TGTGCCAGCAGCAGGGGTAGCGGGGGGTTCTATTCCTACAATGAGCAGTTCTTC. Its translation: CASSRGSGGFYSYNEQFF.

This clone was observed a single time. The CDR3 region has the DNA TGTGCCAGCAGCGTAAATGTAGGGAGCTCCTACGAGCAGTACTTC. Its protein is CASSVNVGSSYEQYF. The rearrangement uses TRBV9 and TRBJ2-7, with D possibly TRBD2 on 5 matching bases. The CDR3 is made up of 15 amino acids. The V gene's germline CDR1 is SGDLS and CDR2 YYNGEE. The germline V and J ends were trimmed by 1 base and 0 bases, with 11 bases remaining between them. The whole variable domain, filled in from reference TRBV9 and TRBJ2-7, reads DSGVTQTPKHLITATGQRVTLRCSPRSGDLSVYWYQQSLDQGLQFLIQYYNGEERAKGNILERFSAQQFPDLHSELNLSSLELGDSALYFCASSVNVGSSYEQYFGPGTRLTVT.

This chain links TRBV2 with TRBJ1-4; D may be TRBD1 (5 bases). V lost 6 bases and J 7 bases, leaving 6 bases between the germline ends. This CDR3 has 11 residues. Germline CDR1 is SNHLY and CDR2 is FYNNEI. CDR3 protein: CASRDIEKLFF. CDR3 nucleotides: TGTGCCAGCAGGGACATTGAAAAACTGTTTTTT.

The sample holds a few counts of this clone. This rearrangement joins TRBV5-1 to TRBJ1-2, with D uncertain. CDR3 length: 13 residues. Trimming shortened V by 5 bases and J by 6 bases, and 14 bases separated the two germline ends. In germline, CDR1 is SGHRS, CDR2 YFSETQ. CDR3 sequence: CASSRTVSDGYTF. The CDR3 DNA reads TGCGCCAGCAGTCGAACAGTATCGGATGGCTACACCTTC.

V usage is TRBV29-1 and J usage is TRBJ1-2; D gene ambiguous. CDR3 length equals 14 residues. Looked up from germline, CDR1 is SQVTM and CDR2 is ANQGSEA. Trimming shortened V by 4 bases and J by 1 base, and 13 bases separated the two germline ends. The CDR3 DNA is TGCAGCGTTGGGTTTTCGGGTTTTAACTATGGCTACACCTTC. Its protein product is CSVGFSGFNYGYTF.

The V call is TRBV9, the J call TRBJ1-4, with D unresolved. Per germline, CDR1 SGDLS and CDR2 YYNGEE. Deletions cut 4 bases from V and 6 bases from J, with 10 bases between. The CDR3 consists of 13 residues. CDR3 DNA: TGTGCCAGCAGCCCCCGTTTCGATGAAAAACTGTTTTTT. Translation gives CASSPRFDEKLFF.

The chain has TRBV2 and TRBJ2-5, with a possible D match to TRBD2 (5 bases). CDR1 is SNHLY, CDR2 FYNNEI, per germline. The CDR3 runs to 15 residues. V was cut by 4 bases and J by 2 bases, with 14 bases left in between. Here the CDR3 reads CASSVDSTRQETQYF. CDR3 coding DNA: TGTGCCAGCAGTGTGGACTCTACTCGACAAGAGACCCAGTACTTC.

The V call is TRBV2, the J call TRBJ2-7, with 9 bases lining up with TRBD1. J lost 6 bases, V lost 4 bases, and 7 bases had no gene match. CDR3 length: 14 residues. Germline loops: CDR1 SNHLY, CDR2 FYNNEI. The CDR3 reads CASSAPGQGPEQYF. In DNA form, the CDR3 reads TGTGCCAGCAGTGCTCCGGGACAGGGTCCCGAGCAGTACTTC. Combining the CDR3 with reference TRBV2 and TRBJ2-7 gives the whole variable domain EPEVTQTPSHQVTQMGQEVILRCVPISNHLYFYWYRQILGQKVEFLVSFYNNEISEKSEIFDDQFSVERPDGSNFTLKIRSTKLEDSAMYFCASSAPGQGPEQYFGPGTRLTVT.

J is TRBJ2-3 and V is TRBV7-2; 10 bases align to TRBD1. With 6 bases clipped from V and 4 bases from J, the junction kept 10 bases outside the gene matches. Per germline, CDR1 SGHTA and CDR2 FQGNSA. The CDR3 has 16 amino acids. The CDR3 region is CASSTSMTGGSDTQYF. In DNA form, the CDR3 reads TGTGCCAGCAGTACCTCTATGACAGGGGGCTCAGATACGCAGTATTTT.

V and J are TRBV7-8 and TRBJ1-1; 8 bases align to TRBD1. V lost 2 bases to trimming and J lost 3 bases; unmatched junction nucleotides: 8. CDR3 length: 16 amino acids. Germline CDR1 reads SGHVS; CDR2 reads FQNEAQ. CDR3 amino acids: CASSLFGQGAHTEAFF. CDR3 coding DNA: TGTGCCAGCAGCTTATTCGGGCAGGGGGCTCACACTGAAGCTTTCTTT.

This rearrangement joins TRBV2 to TRBJ2-7; the D gene is possibly TRBD1 (6 bases). This CDR3 is built from 15 residues. V shed 2 bases and J shed 5 bases, with 16 bases lying between them. The V gene's germline CDR1 is SNHLY and CDR2 FYNNEI. The CDR3: CASSELDRTSDEQYF. The CDR3 bases are TGTGCCAGCAGTGAATTAGACAGGACCTCAGACGAGCAGTACTTC.